Described below is a single T cell receptor beta chain sequence and its context. The record originates from a study of T cell responses to AZD1222 COVID-19 vaccine. Sequencing was performed with immunoSEQ multiplex PCR; in TCRdb, only in-frame clones are kept and a portion is missing. The data show about 160,000 clones, over 75% seen once. The CDR3 covers 15 residues. CDR1 and CDR2 from the germline V gene are SGHRS and YFSETQ. V lost 6 bases and J 0 bases, leaving 13 bases between the germline ends. This rearrangement joins TRBV5-1 to TRBJ2-1; D gene ambiguous. The TCR sequence derives from an adult who received the AZD1222 COVID-19 vaccine. This specimen consisted of peripheral blood, obtained 28 days after the second AZD1222 dose. This CDR3 is CASNLDTSSYNEQFF. CDR3 coding DNA: TGCGCCAGCAACTTAGACACGAGCTCCTACAATGAGCAGTTCTTC.